This T cell receptor beta chain is from a study of TIL therapy for anti-PD-1-resistant metastatic lung cancer. At the level of the study: A few tumors were EGFR-mutant and two were ALK-rearranged.

Germline loops: CDR1 MDHEN, CDR2 SYDVKM. The CDR3 consists of 17 residues. Trimming removed 6 bases at V and 3 bases at J, with 23 bases between. This clone was seen only once. The sample's time point: pre-treatment sample, taken before nivolumab and TIL therapy. The immunoSEQ assay was v3. Sequencing was performed with immunoSEQ multiplex PCR; in TCRdb, only in-frame clones are kept and a portion is missing. This sample has some 57,000 clones, with 87% found just once. The source of this sequence is a person aged 25-85 years with non-small cell lung cancer. This sequence joins TRBV28 and TRBJ2-5, with D maybe TRBD2 (7 bases). Specimen: blood, collected at baseline. CDR3 loop: CASSPLSGGLGEETQYF. CDR3 DNA sequence: TGTGCCAGCAGCCCCCTTTCGGGGGGCTTAGGGGAAGAGACCCAGTACTTC. Full variable domain (missing parts from reference TRBV28 and TRBJ2-5): DVKVTQSSRYLVKRTGEKVFLECVQDMDHENMFWYRQDPGLGLRLIYFSYDVKMKEKGDIPEGYSVSREKKERFSLILESASTNQTSMYLCASSPLSGGLGEETQYFGPGTRLLVL.